The T cell receptor (beta chain) described here comes from a study of regulatory T cells in long-lasting Graves disease. Broader study findings: Persistent Graves' patients showed less TCR diversity than newly diagnosed ones. Persistent disease samples used TRBV28, TRBJ1-2 and TRBJ2-5 preferentially.

Time point meaning: persistent/refractory GD, antithyroid drugs over 5 years with positive TRAb. PBMC RNA served as the TCR library source. Patients came through an endocrinology department, and that department was in Xi'an, China. Roughly 10 milliliters of peripheral blood were taken and placed in EDTA tubes. As concerns this clonotype: Its cognate antigen is unknown.

V lost 9 bases to trimming and J lost 5 bases; unmatched junction nucleotides: 12. CDR3 size: 16 residues. Germline CDR1 is LNHDA and CDR2 is SQIVND (reference sequence). Arm-PCR of CDR3 regions and iRepertoire HTBI primers were the basis on which TCR beta libraries were built. TCRdb re-called the multiplex PCR reads through MiXCR, storing one row per CDR3 protein. Of around 400,000 distinct CDR3 sequences in the sample, 23% were seen once. The chain recombines TRBV19 with TRBJ2-1; 11 nucleotides align to TRBD2. Source: peripheral blood mononuclear cells (PBMCs), taken when the disease was refractory, from a patient treated with antithyroid drugs. The origin of this receptor is a female donor with Graves disease. CDR3 sequence reads: CASQLAGTSGNNEQFF. As DNA, the CDR3 is TGTGCCAGCCAGTTGGCCGGGACTAGCGGTAACAATGAGCAGTTCTTC.